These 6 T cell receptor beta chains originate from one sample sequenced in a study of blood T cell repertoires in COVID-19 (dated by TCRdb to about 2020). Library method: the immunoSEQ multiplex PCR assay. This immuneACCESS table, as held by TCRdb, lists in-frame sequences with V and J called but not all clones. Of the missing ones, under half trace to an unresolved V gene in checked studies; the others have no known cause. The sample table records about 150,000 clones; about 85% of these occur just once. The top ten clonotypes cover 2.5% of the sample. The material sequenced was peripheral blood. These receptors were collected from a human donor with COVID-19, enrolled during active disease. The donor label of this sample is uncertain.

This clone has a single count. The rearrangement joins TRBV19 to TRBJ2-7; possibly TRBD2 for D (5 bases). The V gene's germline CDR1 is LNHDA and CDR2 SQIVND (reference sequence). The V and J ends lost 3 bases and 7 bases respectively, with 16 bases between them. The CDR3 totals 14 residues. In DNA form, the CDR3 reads TGTGCCAGTAGTATTATATCGACCTCGGGGGAGCAGTACTTC. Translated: CASSIISTSGEQYF.

CDR3 bases: TGTGCCAGCACCAGAGGACAGATTGATGGCTACACCTTC. As protein: CASTRGQIDGYTF. The chain carries TRBV6-5 and TRBJ1-2; possible D gene TRBD1, 6 bases. Deletions cut 7 bases from V and 6 bases from J, with 15 bases between. Germline CDR1 is MNHEY and CDR2 is SVGAGI. The CDR3 runs 13 residues.

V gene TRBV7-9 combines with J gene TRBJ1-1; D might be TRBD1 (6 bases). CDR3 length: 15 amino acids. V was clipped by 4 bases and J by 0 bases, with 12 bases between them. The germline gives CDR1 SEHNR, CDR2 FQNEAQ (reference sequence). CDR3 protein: CASSSLTGMNTEAFF. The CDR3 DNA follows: TGTGCCAGCAGCTCGTTGACAGGTATGAACACTGAAGCTTTCTTT.

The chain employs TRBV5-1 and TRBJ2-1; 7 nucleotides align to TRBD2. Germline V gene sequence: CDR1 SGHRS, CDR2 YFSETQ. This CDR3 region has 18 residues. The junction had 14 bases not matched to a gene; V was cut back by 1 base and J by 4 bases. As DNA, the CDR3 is TGCGCCAGCAGCTTGCCGACACGCGCGGGAGCGAGGTACAATGAGCAGTTCTTC. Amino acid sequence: CASSLPTRAGARYNEQFF.

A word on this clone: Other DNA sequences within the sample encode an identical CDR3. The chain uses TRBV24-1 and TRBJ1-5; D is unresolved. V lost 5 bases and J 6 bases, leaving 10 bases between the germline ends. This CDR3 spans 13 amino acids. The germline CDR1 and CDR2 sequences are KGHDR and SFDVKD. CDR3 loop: CATSVGGGQPQHF. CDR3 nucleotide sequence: TGTGCCACCAGTGTTGGCGGAGGTCAGCCCCAGCATTTT.

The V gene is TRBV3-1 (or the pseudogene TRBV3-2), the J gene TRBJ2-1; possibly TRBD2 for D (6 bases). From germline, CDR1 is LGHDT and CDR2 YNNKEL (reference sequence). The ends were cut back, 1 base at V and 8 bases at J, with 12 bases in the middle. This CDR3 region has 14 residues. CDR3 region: CASSQVLWGDEQFF. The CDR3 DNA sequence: TGTGCCAGCAGCCAAGTGCTGTGGGGGGATGAGCAGTTCTTC.